This passage covers 25 T cell receptor beta chains from one sample sequenced in a study of T cell responses to AZD1222 COVID-19 vaccine. Data came from immunoSEQ multiplex PCR; TCRdb stores just in-frame clones and leaves some out. The sample contains fewer than 70,000 clones, 80% of which appear only once. The specimen was peripheral blood, collected 28 days after the second AZD1222 dose. The receptors here all came from an adult who received the AZD1222 COVID-19 vaccine.

The chain combines TRBV2 with TRBJ1-5; perhaps TRBD1 as D (5 bases). Between the trimmed V and J ends, which lost 4 bases and 1 base, there was a span of 17 bases. Germline V gives CDR1 SNHLY, CDR2 FYNNEI. This CDR3 comprises 17 residues. The CDR3 reads CASSALQGLPSNQPQHF. In DNA, the CDR3 is TGTGCCAGCAGTGCACTCCAGGGTTTACCGAGCAATCAGCCCCAGCATTTT. The full variable domain, rest sourced from reference TRBV2 and TRBJ1-5, is EPEVTQTPSHQVTQMGQEVILRCVPISNHLYFYWYRQILGQKVEFLVSFYNNEISEKSEIFDDQFSVERPDGSNFTLKIRSTKLEDSAMYFCASSALQGLPSNQPQHFGDGTRLSIL.

This clone was seen a handful of times. This chain uses TRBV6-1 with TRBJ2-4; maybe TRBD1 (5 bases). The germline V and J ends were trimmed by 3 bases and 6 bases, with 9 bases remaining between them. This CDR3 region has 13 residues. Germline V CDR1 and CDR2: MNHNS, SASEGT. CDR3 residues: CASSDDRRNIQYF. In nucleotides, the CDR3 is TGTGCCAGCAGTGACGACAGACGAAACATTCAGTACTTC.

This clone has just a few counts. V usage is TRBV19 and J usage is TRBJ2-7, with 10 bases matching TRBD1. The CDR3 is 14 residues long. Germline CDR1 LNHDA, CDR2 SQIVND (reference sequence). Trimming cost V 2 bases and J 7 bases; bases outside gene matches: 5. CDR3 loop: CASSIKGTGDEQYF. CDR3 nucleotides: TGTGCCAGTAGTATAAAGGGGACAGGGGATGAGCAGTACTTC.

The chain is built from TRBV6-4 and TRBJ1-2; TRBD1 is a possible D gene (5 bases). Between the trimmed V and J ends, which lost 6 bases and 8 bases, there was a span of 28 bases. Per the germline V gene, CDR1 is MRHNA and CDR2 is SNTAGT. The CDR3 extends over 17 amino acids. As DNA, the CDR3 is TGTGCCAGCAGAGCCCATCCATCCGGGGGGGTCCCCGGCGGCTACACCTTC. Amino acid sequence: CASRAHPSGGVPGGYTF.

The genes are TRBV2 and TRBJ2-5; D remains unclear. Per the germline V gene, CDR1 is SNHLY and CDR2 is FYNNEI. The CDR3 loop spans 13 amino acids. V lost 7 bases and J lost 1, with 10 bases in between. The CDR3 DNA is TGTGCCAGCACGCTAGGCATCCAAGAGACCCAGTACTTC. Translating it yields CASTLGIQETQYF.

V is TRBV25-1 and J is TRBJ2-3, with D possibly called TRBD1 or TRBD2 (5 bases each). Trimming cost V 3 bases and J 3 bases, with 16 bases left between them. Germline CDR1 reads MGHDK; CDR2 reads SYGVNS. There are 16 residues in the CDR3. CDR3 sequence (DNA): TGTGCCAGCAGTGAGGGAGACAGAGGTTTAACAGATACGCAGTATTTT. It codes for CASSEGDRGLTDTQYF.

The chain is built from TRBV7-9 and TRBJ2-7; 8 bases agree with TRBD2. This CDR3 region has 16 residues. Per the germline V gene, CDR1 is SEHNR and CDR2 is FQNEAQ (reference sequence). Trimming took 4 bases from V and 0 from J; bases not matched to a gene: 8. CDR3 sequence reads: CASSSKTSVNSYEQYF. CDR3 coding DNA: TGTGCCAGCAGCTCAAAGACTAGCGTGAACTCCTACGAGCAGTACTTC.

The chain is built from TRBV19 and TRBJ1-5; 9 bases are a match to TRBD1. This CDR3 contains 16 residues. Germline V gene sequence: CDR1 LNHDA, CDR2 SQIVND (reference sequence). The V gene end was trimmed by 7 bases and the J gene end by 1 base; junction bases not matched to a gene: 8. Written as DNA, the CDR3 is TGTGCCAGTAATCCCGGGACAGGGCTCAGCAATCAGCCCCAGCATTTT. It translates to CASNPGTGLSNQPQHF.

V gene TRBV5-3 combines with J gene TRBJ1-4; 8 nucleotides agree with TRBD1. TRBV5-3 is recorded as an ORF, its role being uncertain. This CDR3 has 16 amino acids. Germline trimming cut 4 bases from V and 8 bases from J; bases unmatched to any gene: 13. As DNA, the CDR3 is TGTGCCAGAAGCGCTACCCGGCGCAGGGGGCTGGAAAAACTGTTTTTT. This sequence encodes CARSATRRRGLEKLFF.

V gene TRBV5-6 combines with J gene TRBJ2-7, with TRBD2 matching 10 bases. Trimming cost V 2 bases and J 6 bases; bases outside gene matches: 5. Per the germline V gene, CDR1 is SGHDT and CDR2 is YYEEEE. The CDR3 loop spans 14 amino acids. The DNA of the CDR3 is TGTGCCAGCAGCTTACTAGCGGGGCTTGGCGAGCAGTACTTC. Translation: CASSLLAGLGEQYF.

The V gene is TRBV2, the J gene TRBJ1-4, with 8 bases lining up with TRBD1. CDR3 size: 14 residues. CDR1 is SNHLY, CDR2 FYNNEI, per germline. The junction had 6 bases not matched to a gene; V was cut back by 6 bases and J by 6 bases. CDR3 sequence (DNA): TGTGCCAGCAGAATCGACAGGGGATATGAAAAACTGTTTTTT. Its protein is CASRIDRGYEKLFF.

The chain carries TRBV5-6 and TRBJ2-2; 7 nucleotides line up with TRBD1. Germline values: CDR1 SGHDT, CDR2 YYEEEE. V lost 4 bases to trimming and J lost 2 bases; unmatched junction nucleotides: 14. The CDR3 is made up of 18 amino acids. CDR3 sequence (DNA): TGTGCCAGCAGCAGGGGACAGCGCCGGATAGGAAACACCGGGGAGCTGTTTTTT. Encoded protein: CASSRGQRRIGNTGELFF.

This chain uses TRBV30 with TRBJ1-2; 10 positions agree with TRBD1. This CDR3 has 12 amino acids. The J segment lost 8 bases and the V segment lost 0 bases, leaving 0 bases of the junction unmatched. The V gene's germline CDR1 is GTSNPN and CDR2 SVGIG (reference sequence). CDR3 sequence (DNA): TGTGCCTGGAGTGTGGACAGGGGGGGCTACACCTTC. Encoded protein: CAWSVDRGGYTF.

The count of this clone is one. The CDR3 sequence: CASSEFSGVSNEQFF. The CDR3 DNA sequence: TGTGCCAGCAGTGAATTTAGCGGGGTTTCTAATGAGCAGTTCTTC. This rearrangement joins TRBV6-1 to TRBJ2-1; 8 nucleotides line up with TRBD2. V shed 2 bases and J 7 bases; nucleotides not matched to a gene: 7. Germline CDR1 and CDR2: MNHNS and SASEGT. The length of the CDR3 is 15 residues.

The V gene is TRBV7-2, the J gene TRBJ1-1; 10 positions agree with TRBD1. J lost 5 bases, V lost 7 bases, and 10 bases had no gene match. The CDR3 consists of 15 residues. Germline V gene lookup returns CDR1 SGHTA and CDR2 FQGNSA. CDR3: CASTETGGLGTEAFF. The DNA of the CDR3 is TGTGCCAGCACCGAGACAGGGGGCTTAGGGACTGAAGCTTTCTTT.

The table lists this clone with a few counts. The rearrangement joins TRBV5-1 to TRBJ1-6; the match to TRBD1 covers 7 bases. Germline V lookup: CDR1 SGHRS, CDR2 YFSETQ. The CDR3 runs 15 residues. The V gene end was trimmed by 0 bases and the J gene end by 9 bases; junction bases not matched to a gene: 6. The CDR3 sequence is CASSLGDSVSSPLHF. CDR3 nucleotide sequence: TGCGCCAGCAGCTTGGGGGACAGTGTTTCTTCACCCCTCCACTTT.

CDR3 bases: TGTGCCAGCAGCCGAGCGGGGGTGTACACAGATACGCAGTATTTT. It specifies CASSRAGVYTDTQYF. This chain links TRBV7-6 with TRBJ2-3; TRBD2 matches at 8 bases. Per the germline V gene, CDR1 is SGHVS and CDR2 is FNYEAQ. The CDR3 covers 15 residues. V was pared by 5 bases and J by 2 bases, with 6 bases of the junction left unmatched.

The chain recombines TRBV19 with TRBJ2-5; D ambiguous. CDR1 is LNHDA, CDR2 SQIVND, per germline (reference sequence). Deletions cut 3 bases from V and 4 bases from J, with 6 bases between. CDR3 length equals 12 residues. CDR3 residues: CASSMEGETQYF. The CDR3 DNA sequence: TGTGCCAGTAGTATGGAAGGAGAGACCCAGTACTTC.

The rearrangement joins TRBV6-6 to TRBJ1-5, with 7 bases fitting TRBD1. This CDR3 is built from 17 residues. The V segment lost 5 bases and the J segment 3 bases; nucleotides outside the gene matches: 13. Looked up from germline, CDR1 is MNHNY and CDR2 is SVGAGI (reference sequence). Written as DNA, the CDR3 is TGTGCCAGCAGTCTGAGGCTCTTACAGGGGCCCAATCAGCCCCAGCATTTT. Its protein product is CASSLRLLQGPNQPQHF.

The chain recombines TRBV6-4 with TRBJ1-1; 8 bases match TRBD1. The germline V gene encodes CDR1 MRHNA and CDR2 SNTAGT. Trimming took 6 bases from V and 5 from J; bases not matched to a gene: 8. The CDR3 sequence is 14 residues long. CDR3 sequence (DNA): TGTGCCAGCAGCCCAACAGGGGGAGGAACTGAAGCTTTCTTT. Its translation is CASSPTGGGTEAFF.

The CDR3 region has the DNA TGTGCCAGCAGCTTTGGCGGGGATCAGGACACCGGGGAGCTGTTTTTT. This gives the protein CASSFGGDQDTGELFF. The chain uses TRBV5-4 and TRBJ2-2; weak D call: TRBD2 (6 bases). The CDR3 covers 16 residues. Trimming pared 2 bases from V and 3 bases from J, leaving 14 bases between. Germline V lookup: CDR1 SGHNT, CDR2 YYREEE (reference sequence).

V and J are TRBV19 and TRBJ1-2; D possibly corresponds to TRBD1 (6 bases). Trimming took off 5 bases at V and 4 bases at J, with 14 bases between the two ends. Looked up from germline, CDR1 is LNHDA and CDR2 is SQIVND (reference sequence). This CDR3 comprises 14 residues. CDR3 amino acids: CASSLDGTPYGYTF. The CDR3 DNA sequence: TGTGCCAGTAGTTTGGATGGGACACCCTATGGCTACACCTTC. Drawing the rest from reference TRBV19 and TRBJ1-2, the complete variable domain is DGGITQSPKYLFRKEGQNVTLSCEQNLNHDAMYWYRQDPGQGLRLIYYSQIVNDFQKGDIAEGYSVSREKKESFPLTVTSAQKNPTAFYLCASSLDGTPYGYTFGSGTRLTVV.

V and J are TRBV12-3 or TRBV12-4 and TRBJ2-1, with D tentatively TRBD2 (5 bases). V shed 5 bases and J shed 7 bases, with 12 bases lying between them. The CDR3 extends over 13 amino acids. CDR3 in amino acids: CASSSGLGNEQFF. DNA for the CDR3: TGTGCCAGCAGTAGCGGCCTAGGAAATGAGCAGTTCTTC.

The chain joins TRBV19 to TRBJ2-7; perhaps TRBD1 as D (5 bases). CDR1 and CDR2 from the germline V gene are LNHDA and SQIVND (reference sequence). The CDR3 length is 15 residues. Trimming took off 4 bases at V and 3 bases at J, with 16 bases between the two ends. DNA for the CDR3: TGTGCCAGTAGTACCTATGGACAAGTTGACTACGAGCAGTACTTC. The encoded protein is CASSTYGQVDYEQYF.

V and J are TRBV7-2 and TRBJ1-1; D is unclear. The germline V gene encodes CDR1 SGHTA and CDR2 FQGNSA. Trimming took 6 bases from V and 2 from J, leaving 10 bases between them. The length of the CDR3 is 13 residues. The CDR3 sequence: CASRGSRNTEAFF. As DNA, the CDR3 is TGTGCCAGCAGGGGAAGTAGAAACACTGAAGCTTTCTTT.